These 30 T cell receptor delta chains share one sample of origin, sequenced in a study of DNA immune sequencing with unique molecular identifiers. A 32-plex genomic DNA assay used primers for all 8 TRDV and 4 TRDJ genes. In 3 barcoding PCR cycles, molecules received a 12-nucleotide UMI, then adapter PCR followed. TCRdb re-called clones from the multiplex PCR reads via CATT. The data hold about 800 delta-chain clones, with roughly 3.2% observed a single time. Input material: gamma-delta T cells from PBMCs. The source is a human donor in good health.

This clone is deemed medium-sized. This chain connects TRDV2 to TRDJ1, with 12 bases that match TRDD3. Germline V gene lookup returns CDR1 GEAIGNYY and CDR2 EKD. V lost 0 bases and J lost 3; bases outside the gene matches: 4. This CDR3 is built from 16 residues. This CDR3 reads CACDTLGDTRPDKLIF. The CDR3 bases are TGTGCCTGTGACACCCTGGGGGATACGCGTCCCGATAAACTCATCTTT.

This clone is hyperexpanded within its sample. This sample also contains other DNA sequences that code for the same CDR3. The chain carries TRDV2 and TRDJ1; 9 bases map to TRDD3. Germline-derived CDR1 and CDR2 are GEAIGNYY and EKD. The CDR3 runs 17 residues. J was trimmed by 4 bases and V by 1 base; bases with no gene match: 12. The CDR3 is CACDTLGDGDGSDKLIF. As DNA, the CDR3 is TGTGCCTGTGACACTCTGGGGGATGGGGACGGTAGCGATAAACTCATCTTT.

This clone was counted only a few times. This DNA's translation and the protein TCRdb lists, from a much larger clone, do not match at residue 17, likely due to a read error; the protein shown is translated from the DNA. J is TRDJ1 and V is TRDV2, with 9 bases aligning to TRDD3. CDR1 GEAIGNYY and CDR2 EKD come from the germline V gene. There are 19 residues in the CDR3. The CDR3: CACDPIALGGYRGTDKFIF. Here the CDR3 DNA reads TGTGCCTGTGACCCCATAGCGCTCGGGGGATACCGGGGCACCGATAAATTCATCTTT.

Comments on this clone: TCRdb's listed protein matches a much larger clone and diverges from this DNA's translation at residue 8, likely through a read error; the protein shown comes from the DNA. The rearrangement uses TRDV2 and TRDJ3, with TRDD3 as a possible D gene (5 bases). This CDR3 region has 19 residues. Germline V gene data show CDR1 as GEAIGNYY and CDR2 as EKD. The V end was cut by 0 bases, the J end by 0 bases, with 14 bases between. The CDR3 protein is CACDTVLEDSSWDTRQMFF. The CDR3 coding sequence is TGTGCCTGTGACACCGTACTGGAGGACTCCTCCTGGGACACCCGACAGATGTTTTTC.

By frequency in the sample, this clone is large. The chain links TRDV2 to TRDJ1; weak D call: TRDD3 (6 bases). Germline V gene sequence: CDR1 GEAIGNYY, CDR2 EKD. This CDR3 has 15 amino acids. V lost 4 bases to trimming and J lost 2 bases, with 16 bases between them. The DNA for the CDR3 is TGTGCCTGTGATGGGGTTGGGGGGGCTACCGATAAACTCATCTTT. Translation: CACDGVGGATDKLIF.

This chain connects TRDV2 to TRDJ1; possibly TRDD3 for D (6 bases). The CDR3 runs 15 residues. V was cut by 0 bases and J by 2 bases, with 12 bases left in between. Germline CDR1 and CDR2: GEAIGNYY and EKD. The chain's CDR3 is CACDTVGGRTDKLIF. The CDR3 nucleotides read TGTGCCTGTGACACCGTCGGGGGAAGGACCGATAAACTCATCTTT.

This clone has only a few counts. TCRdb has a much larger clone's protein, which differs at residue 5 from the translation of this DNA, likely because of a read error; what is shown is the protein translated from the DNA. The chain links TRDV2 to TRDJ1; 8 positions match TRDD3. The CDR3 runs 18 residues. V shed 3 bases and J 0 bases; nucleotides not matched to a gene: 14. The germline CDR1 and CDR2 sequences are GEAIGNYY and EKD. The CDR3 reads CACDSVSILLGDTDKLIF. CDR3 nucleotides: TGTGCCTGTGACTCCGTTTCGATATTACTGGGGGACACCGATAAACTCATCTTT.

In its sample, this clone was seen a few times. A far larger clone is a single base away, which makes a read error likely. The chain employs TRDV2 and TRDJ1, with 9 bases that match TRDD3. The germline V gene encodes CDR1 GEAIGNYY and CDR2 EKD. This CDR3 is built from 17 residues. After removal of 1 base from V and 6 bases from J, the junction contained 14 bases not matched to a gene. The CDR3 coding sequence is TGTGCCTGTGACACTCTGGGGGATGGGGACGGTAGCAATAAACTCATCTTT. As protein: CACDTLGDGDGSNKLIF.

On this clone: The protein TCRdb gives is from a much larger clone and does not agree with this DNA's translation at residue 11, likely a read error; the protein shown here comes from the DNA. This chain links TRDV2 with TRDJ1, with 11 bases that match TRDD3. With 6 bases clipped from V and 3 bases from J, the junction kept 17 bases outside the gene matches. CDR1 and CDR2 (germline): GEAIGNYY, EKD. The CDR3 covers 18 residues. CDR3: CACTEVRLGDKAPDKLIF. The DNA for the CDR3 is TGTGCCTGTACCGAGGTGAGACTGGGGGATAAAGCTCCCGATAAACTCATCTTT.

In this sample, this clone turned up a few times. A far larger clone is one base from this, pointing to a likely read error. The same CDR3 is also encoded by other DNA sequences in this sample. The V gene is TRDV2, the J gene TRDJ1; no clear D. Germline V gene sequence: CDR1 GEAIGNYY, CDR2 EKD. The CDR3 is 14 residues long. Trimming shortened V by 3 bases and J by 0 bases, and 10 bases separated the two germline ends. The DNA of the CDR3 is TGTGCCTGTGACCCGATTGGGTACACCGATAAACTCATCTTT. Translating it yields CACDPIGYTDKLIF.

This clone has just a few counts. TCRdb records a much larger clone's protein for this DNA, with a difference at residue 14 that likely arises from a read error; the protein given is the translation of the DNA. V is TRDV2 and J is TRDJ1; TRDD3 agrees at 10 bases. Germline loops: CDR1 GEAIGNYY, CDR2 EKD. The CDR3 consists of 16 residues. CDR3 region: CACDGMGDTKVDKPIF. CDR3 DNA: TGTGCCTGTGACGGAATGGGGGATACTAAGGTCGATAAACCCATCTTT.

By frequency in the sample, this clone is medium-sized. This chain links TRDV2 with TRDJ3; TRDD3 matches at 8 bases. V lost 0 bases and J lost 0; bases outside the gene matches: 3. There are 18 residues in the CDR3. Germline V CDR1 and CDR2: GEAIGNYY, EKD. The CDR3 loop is CACDTVLGGSWDTRQMFF. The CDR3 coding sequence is TGTGCCTGTGACACCGTACTGGGGGGCTCCTGGGACACCCGACAGATGTTTTTC.

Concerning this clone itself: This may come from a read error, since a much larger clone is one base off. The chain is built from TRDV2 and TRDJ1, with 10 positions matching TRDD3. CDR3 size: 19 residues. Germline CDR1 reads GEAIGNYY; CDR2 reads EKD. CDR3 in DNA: TGTGCCCGTGACACCGTGGGGGGGATACGCAGGTGGGACACCGATAAACTCATCTTT. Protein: CARDTVGGIRRWDTDKLIF.

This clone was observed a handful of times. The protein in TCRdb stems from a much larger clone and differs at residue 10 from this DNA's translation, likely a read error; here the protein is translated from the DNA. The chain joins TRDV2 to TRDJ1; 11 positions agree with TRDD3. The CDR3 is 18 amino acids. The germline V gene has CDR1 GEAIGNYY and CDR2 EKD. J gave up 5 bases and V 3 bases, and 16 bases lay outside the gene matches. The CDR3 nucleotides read TGTGCCTGTGACTTACTGGGGGATATAGGTCCGCGGTCTGATAAACTCATCTTT. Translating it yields CACDLLGDIGPRSDKLIF.

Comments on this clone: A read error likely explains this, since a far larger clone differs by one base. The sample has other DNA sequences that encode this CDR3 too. CDR3 sequence: CACDPIALGGYRGTDKLIF. CDR3 in DNA: TGTGCCTGTGACCCCATAGCGCTCGGGGGATACCGAGGCACCGATAAACTCATCTTT. The rearrangement joins TRDV2 to TRDJ1, with 9 bases lining up with TRDD3. Germline CDR1 GEAIGNYY, CDR2 EKD. The CDR3 covers 19 residues. The V and J ends lost 3 bases and 1 base, in that order; junction bases with no gene match: 17.

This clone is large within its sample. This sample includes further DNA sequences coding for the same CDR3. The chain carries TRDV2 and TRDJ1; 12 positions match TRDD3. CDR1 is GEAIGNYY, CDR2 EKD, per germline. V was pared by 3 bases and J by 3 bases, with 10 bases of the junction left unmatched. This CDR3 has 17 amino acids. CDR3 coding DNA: TGTGCCTGTGACCCTCTACTGGGGGATACAAGGGCCGATAAACTCATCTTT. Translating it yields CACDPLLGDTRADKLIF.

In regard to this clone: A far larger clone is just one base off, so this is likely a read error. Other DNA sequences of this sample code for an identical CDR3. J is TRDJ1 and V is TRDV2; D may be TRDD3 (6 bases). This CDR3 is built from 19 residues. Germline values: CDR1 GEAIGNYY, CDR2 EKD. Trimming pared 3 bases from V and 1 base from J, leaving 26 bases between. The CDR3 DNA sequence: TGTGCCTGTGACCCCATAGCGCTCGGTGGATACCGGGGCACCGATAAACTCATCTTT. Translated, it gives CACDPIALGGYRGTDKLIF.

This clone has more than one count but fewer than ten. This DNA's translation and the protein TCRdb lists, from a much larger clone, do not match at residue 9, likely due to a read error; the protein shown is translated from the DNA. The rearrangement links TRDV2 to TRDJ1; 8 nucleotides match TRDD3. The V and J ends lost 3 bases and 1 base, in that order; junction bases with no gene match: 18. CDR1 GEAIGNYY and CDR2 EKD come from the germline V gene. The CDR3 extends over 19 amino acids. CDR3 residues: CACDPIALRGYRGTDKLIF. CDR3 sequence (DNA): TGTGCCTGTGACCCCATAGCGCTCAGGGGATACCGGGGCACCGATAAACTCATCTTT.

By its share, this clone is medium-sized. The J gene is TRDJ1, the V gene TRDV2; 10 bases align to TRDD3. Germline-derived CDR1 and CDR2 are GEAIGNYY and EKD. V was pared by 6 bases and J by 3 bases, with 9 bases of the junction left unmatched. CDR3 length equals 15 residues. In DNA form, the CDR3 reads TGTGCCTGTTATCCACTGGGGGATCGTCCCGATAAACTCATCTTT. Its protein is CACYPLGDRPDKLIF.

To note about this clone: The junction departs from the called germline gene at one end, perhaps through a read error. CDR3 DNA sequence: TGTGCTCTTGGCGAACTTCATGATCCGGCTGGGGGATACGATGGGTACACCGATAAACTCATCTTT. It is translated as CALGELHDPAGGYDGYTDKLIF. The chain links TRDV1 to TRDJ1; 12 nucleotides match TRDD3. The CDR3 runs 22 residues. The germline V gene encodes CDR1 TSWWSYY and CDR2 QGS.

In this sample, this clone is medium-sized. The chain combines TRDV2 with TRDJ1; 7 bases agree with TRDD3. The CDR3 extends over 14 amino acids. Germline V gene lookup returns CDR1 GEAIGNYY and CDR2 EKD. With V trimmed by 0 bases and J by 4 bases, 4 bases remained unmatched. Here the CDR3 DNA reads TGTGCCTGTGACACCGTTTCTGGGGGCGATAAACTCATCTTT. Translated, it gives CACDTVSGGDKLIF.

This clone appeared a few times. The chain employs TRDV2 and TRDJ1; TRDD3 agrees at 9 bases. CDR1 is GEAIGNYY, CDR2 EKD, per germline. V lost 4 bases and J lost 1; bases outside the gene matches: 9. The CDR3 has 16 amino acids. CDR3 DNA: TGTGCCTGTGATGTACTGGGGGAACGGGGCACCGATAAACTCATCTTT. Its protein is CACDVLGERGTDKLIF.

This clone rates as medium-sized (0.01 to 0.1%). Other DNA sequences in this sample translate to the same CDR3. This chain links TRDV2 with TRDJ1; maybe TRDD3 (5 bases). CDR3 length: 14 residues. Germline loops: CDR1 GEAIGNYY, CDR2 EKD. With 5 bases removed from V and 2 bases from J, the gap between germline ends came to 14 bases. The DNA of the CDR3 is TGTGCCTGTGCCGGGCTGGGACTTACCGATAAACTCATCTTT. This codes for CACAGLGLTDKLIF.

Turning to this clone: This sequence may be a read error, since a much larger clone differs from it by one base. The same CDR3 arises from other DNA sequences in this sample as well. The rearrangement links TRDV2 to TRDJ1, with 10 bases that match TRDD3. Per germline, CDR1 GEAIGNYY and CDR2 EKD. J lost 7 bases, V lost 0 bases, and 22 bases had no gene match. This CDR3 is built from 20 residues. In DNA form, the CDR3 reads TGTGCCTGTGACACCCTCGGAGGGCTAGGGCTGGGGGATATCAACGGTAAACTCATCTTT. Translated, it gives CACDTLGGLGLGDINGKLIF.

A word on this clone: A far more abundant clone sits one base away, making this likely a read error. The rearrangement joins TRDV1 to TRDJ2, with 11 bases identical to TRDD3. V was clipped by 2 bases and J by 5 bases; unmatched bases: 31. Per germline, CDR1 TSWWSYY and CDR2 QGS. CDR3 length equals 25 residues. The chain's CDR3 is CALGERESSVLHGEWGIRGTAQLFF. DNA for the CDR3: TGTGCTCTTGGGGAAAGAGAAAGTAGCGTCCTACACGGGGAATGGGGGATACGCGGTACAGCACAACTCTTCTTT.

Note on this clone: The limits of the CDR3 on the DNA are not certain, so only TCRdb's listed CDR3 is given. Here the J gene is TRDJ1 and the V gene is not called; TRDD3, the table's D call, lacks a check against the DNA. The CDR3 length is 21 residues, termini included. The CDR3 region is CACDTLGGEPKVGVGTDKLIF.

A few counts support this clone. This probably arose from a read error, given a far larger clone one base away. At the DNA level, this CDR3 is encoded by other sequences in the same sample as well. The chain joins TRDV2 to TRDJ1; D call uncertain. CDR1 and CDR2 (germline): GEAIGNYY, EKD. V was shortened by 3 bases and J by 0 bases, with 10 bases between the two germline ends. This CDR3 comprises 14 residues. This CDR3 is CACDPIGYTDKLIF. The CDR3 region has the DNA TGTGCCTGTGACCCTATTGGGTACACCGATAAACTCATCTTT.

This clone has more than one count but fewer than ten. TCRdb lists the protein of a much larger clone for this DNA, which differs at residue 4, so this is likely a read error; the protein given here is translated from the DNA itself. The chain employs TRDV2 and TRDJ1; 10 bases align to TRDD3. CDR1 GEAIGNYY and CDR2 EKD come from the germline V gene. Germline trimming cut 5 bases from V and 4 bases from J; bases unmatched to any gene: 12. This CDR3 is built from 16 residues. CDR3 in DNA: TGTGCCTGTGGCGGAATGGGGGATACTAAGGTCGATAAACTCATCTTT. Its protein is CACGGMGDTKVDKLIF.

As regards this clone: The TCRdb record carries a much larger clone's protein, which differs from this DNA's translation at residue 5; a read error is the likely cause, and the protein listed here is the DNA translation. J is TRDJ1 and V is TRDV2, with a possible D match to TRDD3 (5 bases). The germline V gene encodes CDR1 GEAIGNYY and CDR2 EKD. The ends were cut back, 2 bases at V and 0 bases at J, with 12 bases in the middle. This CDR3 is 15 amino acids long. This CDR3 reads CACDIVGQYTDKLIF. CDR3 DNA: TGTGCCTGTGACATCGTGGGGCAGTACACCGATAAACTCATCTTT.

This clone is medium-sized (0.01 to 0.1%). The CDR3 reads CACDTVGGASDPDKLIF. CDR3 in DNA: TGTGCCTGTGACACCGTCGGGGGGGCCTCGGACCCCGATAAACTCATCTTT. The chain combines TRDV2 with TRDJ1; D possibly corresponds to TRDD3 (5 bases). Trimming stripped 0 bases from V and 3 bases from J, with 19 bases between. The CDR3 length is 17 residues. Per the germline V gene, CDR1 is GEAIGNYY and CDR2 is EKD.